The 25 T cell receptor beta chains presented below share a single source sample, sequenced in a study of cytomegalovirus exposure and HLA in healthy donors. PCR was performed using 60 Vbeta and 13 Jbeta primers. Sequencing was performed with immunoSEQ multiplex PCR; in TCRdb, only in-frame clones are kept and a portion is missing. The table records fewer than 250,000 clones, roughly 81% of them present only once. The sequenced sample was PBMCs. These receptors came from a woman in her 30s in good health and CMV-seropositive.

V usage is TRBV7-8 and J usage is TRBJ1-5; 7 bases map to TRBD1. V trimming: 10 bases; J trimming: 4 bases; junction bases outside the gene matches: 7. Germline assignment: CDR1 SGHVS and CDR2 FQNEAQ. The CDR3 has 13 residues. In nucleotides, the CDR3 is TGTGCCAACGCCCGGGACAGAAATCAGCCCCAGCATTTT. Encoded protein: CANARDRNQPQHF.

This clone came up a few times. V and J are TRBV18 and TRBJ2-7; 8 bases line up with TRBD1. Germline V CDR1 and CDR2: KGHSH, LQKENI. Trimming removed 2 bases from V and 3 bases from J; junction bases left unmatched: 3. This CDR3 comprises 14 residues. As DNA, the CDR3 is TGTGCCAGCTCACCATTGACAGGGGACTACGAGCAGTACTTC. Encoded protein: CASSPLTGDYEQYF.

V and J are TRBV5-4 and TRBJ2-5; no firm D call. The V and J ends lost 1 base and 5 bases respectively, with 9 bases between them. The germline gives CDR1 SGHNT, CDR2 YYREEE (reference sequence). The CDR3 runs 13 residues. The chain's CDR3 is CASSLKSAETQYF. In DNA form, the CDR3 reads TGTGCCAGCAGCTTGAAGTCAGCGGAGACCCAGTACTTC.

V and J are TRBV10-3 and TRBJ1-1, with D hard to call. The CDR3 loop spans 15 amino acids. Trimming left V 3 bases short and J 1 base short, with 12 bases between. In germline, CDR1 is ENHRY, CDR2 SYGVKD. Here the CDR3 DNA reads TGTGCCATCAGTGACTCGGGAAACCCGAACACTGAAGCTTTCTTT. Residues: CAISDSGNPNTEAFF.

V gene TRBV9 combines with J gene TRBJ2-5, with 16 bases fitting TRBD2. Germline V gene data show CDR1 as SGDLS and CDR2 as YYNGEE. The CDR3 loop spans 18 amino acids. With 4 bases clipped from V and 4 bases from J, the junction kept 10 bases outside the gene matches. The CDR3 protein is CASSSGTSGGAGSETQYF. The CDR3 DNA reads TGTGCCAGCAGCTCGGGGACTAGCGGGGGGGCAGGATCAGAGACCCAGTACTTC.

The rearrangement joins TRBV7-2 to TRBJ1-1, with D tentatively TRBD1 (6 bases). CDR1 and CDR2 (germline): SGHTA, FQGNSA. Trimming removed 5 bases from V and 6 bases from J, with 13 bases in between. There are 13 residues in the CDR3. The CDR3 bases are TGTGCCAGCAGCCCACAGGGCCCCCCTGAAGCTTTCTTT. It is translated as CASSPQGPPEAFF.

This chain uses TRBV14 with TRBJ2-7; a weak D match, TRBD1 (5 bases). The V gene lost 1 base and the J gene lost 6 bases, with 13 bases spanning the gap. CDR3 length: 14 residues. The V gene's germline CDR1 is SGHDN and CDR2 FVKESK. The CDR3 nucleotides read TGTGCCAGCAGCCAAGTAGCCAGGGTGTCCGAGCAGTACTTC. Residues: CASSQVARVSEQYF.

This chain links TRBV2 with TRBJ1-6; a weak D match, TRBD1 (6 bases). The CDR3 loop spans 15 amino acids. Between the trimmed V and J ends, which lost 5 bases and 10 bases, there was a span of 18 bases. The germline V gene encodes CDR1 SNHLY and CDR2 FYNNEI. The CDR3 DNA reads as TGTGCCAGCAGTCCCCTTAGACAGGTGGGGTCACCCCTCCACTTT. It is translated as CASSPLRQVGSPLHF.

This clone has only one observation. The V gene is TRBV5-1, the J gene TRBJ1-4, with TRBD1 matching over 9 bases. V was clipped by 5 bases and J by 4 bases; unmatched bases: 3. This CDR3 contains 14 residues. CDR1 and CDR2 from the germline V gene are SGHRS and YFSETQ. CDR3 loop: CASRRTGDNEKLFF. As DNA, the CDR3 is TGCGCCAGCAGGCGGACAGGGGATAATGAAAAACTGTTTTTT.

The CDR3 DNA follows: TGTGCCAGCAGCCAAAATTCAGGGGGGAACACCATATATTTT. Translating gives CASSQNSGGNTIYF. The genes are TRBV14 and TRBJ1-3, with 7 bases that match TRBD1. This CDR3 region has 14 residues. The trim removed 2 bases at V and 7 bases at J, leaving 5 bases unmatched. Germline CDR1 and CDR2: SGHDN and FVKESK.

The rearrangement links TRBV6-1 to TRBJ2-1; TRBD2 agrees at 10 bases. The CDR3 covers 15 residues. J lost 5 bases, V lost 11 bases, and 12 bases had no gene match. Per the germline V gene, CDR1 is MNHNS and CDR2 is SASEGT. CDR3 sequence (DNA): TGTGCCCGACATCATAGCGGGAGGAAAGACAATGAGCAGTTCTTC. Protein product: CARHHSGRKDNEQFF.

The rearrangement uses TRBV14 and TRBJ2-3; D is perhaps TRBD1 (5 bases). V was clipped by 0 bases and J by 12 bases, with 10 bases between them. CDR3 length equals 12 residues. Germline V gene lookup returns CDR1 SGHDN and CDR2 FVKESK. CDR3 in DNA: TGTGCCAGCAGCCAAGACTTTGGGGCTCAGTATTTT. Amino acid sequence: CASSQDFGAQYF.

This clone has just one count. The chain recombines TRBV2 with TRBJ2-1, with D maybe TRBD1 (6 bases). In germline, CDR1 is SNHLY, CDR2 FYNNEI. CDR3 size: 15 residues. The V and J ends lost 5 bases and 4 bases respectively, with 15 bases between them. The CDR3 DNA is TGTGCCAGCAGTCCACAGGGTGTGGTGTACAATGAGCAGTTCTTC. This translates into CASSPQGVVYNEQFF.

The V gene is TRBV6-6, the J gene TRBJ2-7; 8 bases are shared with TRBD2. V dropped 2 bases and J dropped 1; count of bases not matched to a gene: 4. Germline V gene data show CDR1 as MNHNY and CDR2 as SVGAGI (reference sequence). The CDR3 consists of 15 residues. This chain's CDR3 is CASSYAGGPSYEQYF. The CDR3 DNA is TGTGCCAGCAGTTACGCGGGGGGCCCTTCCTACGAGCAGTACTTC.

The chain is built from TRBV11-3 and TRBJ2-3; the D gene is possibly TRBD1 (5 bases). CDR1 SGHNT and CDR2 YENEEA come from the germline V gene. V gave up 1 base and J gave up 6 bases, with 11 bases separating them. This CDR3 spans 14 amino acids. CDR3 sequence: CASSLGRVGDTQYF. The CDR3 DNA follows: TGTGCCAGCAGCTTAGGCAGGGTAGGGGATACGCAGTATTTT.

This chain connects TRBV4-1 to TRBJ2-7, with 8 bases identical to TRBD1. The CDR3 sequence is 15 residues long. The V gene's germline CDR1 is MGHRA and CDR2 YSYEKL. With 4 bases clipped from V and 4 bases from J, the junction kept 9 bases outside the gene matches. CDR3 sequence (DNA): TGCGCCAGCAGCCCCACGGACAGGGCTCGATACGAGCAGTACTTC. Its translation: CASSPTDRARYEQYF.

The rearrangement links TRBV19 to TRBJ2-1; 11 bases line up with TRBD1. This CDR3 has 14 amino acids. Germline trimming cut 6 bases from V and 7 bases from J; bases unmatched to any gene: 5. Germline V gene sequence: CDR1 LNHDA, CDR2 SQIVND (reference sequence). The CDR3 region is CASSLDRGQNEQFF. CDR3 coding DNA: TGTGCCAGTAGCTTGGACAGGGGGCAAAATGAGCAGTTCTTC.

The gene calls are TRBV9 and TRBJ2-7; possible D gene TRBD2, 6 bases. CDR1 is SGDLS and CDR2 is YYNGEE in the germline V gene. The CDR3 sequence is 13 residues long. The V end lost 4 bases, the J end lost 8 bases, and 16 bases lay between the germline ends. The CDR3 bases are TGTGCCAGCAGCCCTCCGGGGAGGTTGAAGCAGTACTTC. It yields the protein CASSPPGRLKQYF.

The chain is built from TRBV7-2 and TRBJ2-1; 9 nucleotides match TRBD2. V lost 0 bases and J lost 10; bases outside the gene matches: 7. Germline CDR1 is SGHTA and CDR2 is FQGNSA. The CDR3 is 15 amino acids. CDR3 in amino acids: CASSLARPGLAEQFF. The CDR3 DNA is TGTGCCAGCAGCTTAGCTCGTCCGGGACTAGCCGAGCAGTTCTTC. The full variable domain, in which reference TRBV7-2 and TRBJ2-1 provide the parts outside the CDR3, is GAGVSQSPSNKVTEKGKDVELRCDPISGHTALYWYRQSLGQGLEFLIYFQGNSAPDKSGLPSDRFSAERTGGSVSTLTIQRTQQEDSAVYLCASSLARPGLAEQFFGPGTRLTVL.

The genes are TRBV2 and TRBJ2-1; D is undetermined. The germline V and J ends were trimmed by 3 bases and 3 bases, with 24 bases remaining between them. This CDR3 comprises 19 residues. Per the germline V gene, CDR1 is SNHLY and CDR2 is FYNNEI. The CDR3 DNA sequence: TGTGCCAGCAGTGATACTATACCCGACGGTCATAGGCTCTACAATGAGCAGTTCTTC. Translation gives CASSDTIPDGHRLYNEQFF.

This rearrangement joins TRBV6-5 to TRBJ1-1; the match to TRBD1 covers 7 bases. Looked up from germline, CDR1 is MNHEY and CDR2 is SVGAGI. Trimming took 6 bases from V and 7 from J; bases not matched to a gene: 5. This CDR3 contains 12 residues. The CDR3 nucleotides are TGTGCCAGCAGGGGACAGCAGCGTGAAGCTTTCTTT. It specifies CASRGQQREAFF.

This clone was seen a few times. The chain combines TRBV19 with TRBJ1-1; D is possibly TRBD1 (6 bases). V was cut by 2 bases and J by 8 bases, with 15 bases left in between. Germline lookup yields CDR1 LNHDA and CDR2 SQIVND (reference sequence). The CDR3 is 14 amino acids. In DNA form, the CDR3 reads TGTGCCAGTAGTATACAGGCGGGGGGGCGGGAAGCTTTCTTT. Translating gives CASSIQAGGREAFF.

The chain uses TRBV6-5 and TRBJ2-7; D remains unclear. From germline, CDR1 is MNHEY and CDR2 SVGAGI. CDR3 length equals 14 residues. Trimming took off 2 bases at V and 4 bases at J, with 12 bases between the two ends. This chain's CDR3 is CASSYDGGRYEQYF. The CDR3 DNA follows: TGTGCCAGCAGTTACGATGGTGGGCGATACGAGCAGTACTTC.

The DNA of the CDR3 is TGTGCCAGCAGTAGGGCACAGGGGCCGAATCAGCCCCAGCATTTT. Its protein is CASSRAQGPNQPQHF. V is TRBV6-5 and J is TRBJ1-5; 7 positions match TRBD1. CDR1 is MNHEY, CDR2 SVGAGI, per germline. This CDR3 has 15 amino acids. Losses at the gene ends were 5 bases for V and 4 bases for J; bases not matched to a gene: 8.

Here the CDR3 DNA reads TGTGCCAGCGGAGCGGGGGGGCGTTCCTACGAGCAGTACTTC. Amino acids: CASGAGGRSYEQYF. The rearrangement joins TRBV7-8 to TRBJ2-7; 10 nucleotides line up with TRBD2. The germline gives CDR1 SGHVS, CDR2 FQNEAQ. This CDR3 has 14 residues. J was trimmed by 1 base and V by 8 bases; bases with no gene match: 5. Using reference TRBV7-8 and TRBJ2-7 for the parts outside the CDR3, the full variable domain is GAGVSQSPRYKVAKRGQDVALRCDPISGHVSLFWYQQALGQGPEFLTYFQNEAQLDKSGLPSDRFFAERPEGSVSTLKIQRTQQEDSAVYLCASGAGGRSYEQYFGPGTRLTVT.